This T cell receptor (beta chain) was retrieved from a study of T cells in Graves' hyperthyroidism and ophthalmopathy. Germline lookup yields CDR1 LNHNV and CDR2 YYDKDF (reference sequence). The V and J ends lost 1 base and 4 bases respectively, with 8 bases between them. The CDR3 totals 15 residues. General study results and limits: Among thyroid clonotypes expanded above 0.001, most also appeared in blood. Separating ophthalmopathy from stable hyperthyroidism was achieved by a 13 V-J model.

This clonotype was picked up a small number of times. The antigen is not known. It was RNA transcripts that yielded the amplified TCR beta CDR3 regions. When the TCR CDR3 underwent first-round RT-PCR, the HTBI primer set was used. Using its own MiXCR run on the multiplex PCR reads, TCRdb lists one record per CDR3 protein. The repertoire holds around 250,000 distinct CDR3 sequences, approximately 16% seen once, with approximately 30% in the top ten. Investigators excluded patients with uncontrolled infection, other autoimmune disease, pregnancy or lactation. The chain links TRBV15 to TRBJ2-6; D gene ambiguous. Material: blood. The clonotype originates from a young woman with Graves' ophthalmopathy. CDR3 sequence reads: CATSRGSEGANVLTF. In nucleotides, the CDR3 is TGTGCCACCAGCAGAGGTTCAGAGGGGGCCAACGTCCTGACTTTC.